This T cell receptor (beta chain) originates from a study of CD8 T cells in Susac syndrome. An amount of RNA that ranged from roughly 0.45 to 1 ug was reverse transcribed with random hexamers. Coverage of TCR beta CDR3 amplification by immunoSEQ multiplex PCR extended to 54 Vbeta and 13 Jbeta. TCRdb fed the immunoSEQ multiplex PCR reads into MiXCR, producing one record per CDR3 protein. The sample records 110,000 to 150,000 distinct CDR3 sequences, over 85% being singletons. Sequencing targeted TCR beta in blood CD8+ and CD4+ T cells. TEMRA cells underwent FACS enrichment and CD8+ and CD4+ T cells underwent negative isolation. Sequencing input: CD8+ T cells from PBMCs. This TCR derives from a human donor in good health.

The CDR3 coding sequence is TGTGCCAGCAGTTTAGGGACAGGGATCTATGGCTACACCTTC. Protein product: CASSLGTGIYGYTF. V gene TRBV27 combines with J gene TRBJ1-2, with TRBD1 identical over 9 bases. CDR1 is MNHEY and CDR2 is SMNVEV in the germline V gene (reference sequence). The CDR3 contains 14 residues. V dropped 2 bases and J dropped 4; count of bases not matched to a gene: 2.